Listed here are 20 T cell receptor beta chains from one sample, sequenced in a study of early T cells in non-severe SARS-CoV-2 infection. TCRdb reprocessed the 5' RACE reads via MiXCR and lists one record per CDR3 protein. This sample has 65,000 to 90,000 distinct CDR3 sequences, with around an eighth found just once. Material: whole blood. Source of these receptors: an adult who was a healthcare worker with PCR-confirmed SARS-CoV-2 infection or an uninfected control (not recorded which).

Ten or more counts support this clonotype. The CDR3 loop is CASSLNKRGNTIYF. CDR3 coding DNA: TGTGCCAGCAGTCTGAACAAGCGTGGAAACACCATATATTTT. The V gene is TRBV6-5, the J gene TRBJ1-3; D gene ambiguous. Germline lookup yields CDR1 MNHEY and CDR2 SVGAGI. V lost 5 bases and J 3 bases, leaving 11 bases between the germline ends. The CDR3 is made up of 14 amino acids.

This clonotype has ten or more counts. This rearrangement joins TRBV10-2 to TRBJ2-7; D is uncertain. The germline V and J ends were trimmed by 7 bases and 5 bases, with 15 bases remaining between them. There are 13 residues in the CDR3. CDR1 is WSHSY and CDR2 is SAAADI in the germline V gene. This CDR3 reads CASKIRGEDEQYF. For the CDR3, the DNA is TGCGCCAGCAAGATCCGAGGTGAAGACGAGCAGTACTTC.

CDR3 protein: CASSSRDREFISPLHF. The CDR3 DNA sequence: TGTGCCAGCAGCTCCCGGGACAGGGAGTTTATCTCACCCCTCCACTTT. J is TRBJ1-6 and V is TRBV7-9; 9 bases map to TRBD1. The CDR3 has 16 amino acids. V shed 4 bases, J shed 10 bases, and the junction held 11 bases outside the gene matches. Germline loops: CDR1 SEHNR, CDR2 FQNEAQ (reference sequence). The entire variable domain, with the rest obtained from reference TRBV7-9 and TRBJ1-6, is as follows: DTGVSQNPRHKITKRGQNVTFRCDPISEHNRLYWYRQTLGQGPEFLTYFQNEAQLEKSRLLSDRFSAERPKGSFSTLEIQRTEQGDSAMYLCASSSRDREFISPLHFGNGTRLTVT.

This clonotype appeared many times. This chain's CDR3 is CASSLGRETQYF. For the CDR3, the DNA is TGTGCCAGCAGCTTAGGACGGGAGACCCAGTACTTC. This chain joins TRBV13 and TRBJ2-5; the D is unclear. V was shortened by 0 bases and J by 5 bases, with 4 bases between the two germline ends. This CDR3 contains 12 residues. In germline, CDR1 is PRHDT, CDR2 FYEKMQ (reference sequence).

Comments on this clonotype: One end of the junction fails to match germline, which may point to a read error. The chain has TRBV7-9 and TRBJ1-1, with D unresolved. This CDR3 contains 11 residues. The germline gives CDR1 SEHNR, CDR2 FQNEAQ (reference sequence). The CDR3 spells CASSLGTEAIF. The CDR3 region has the DNA TGTGCCAGCAGCTTAGGTACTGAAGCTATCTTT.

The V call is TRBV29-1, the J call TRBJ2-7; D may correspond to TRBD1 or TRBD2 (5 bases each). With 7 bases removed from V and 5 bases from J, the gap between germline ends came to 9 bases. The CDR3 has 10 amino acids. The germline V gene encodes CDR1 SQVTM and CDR2 ANQGSEA. The chain's CDR3 is CSAVGDEQYF. The CDR3 region has the DNA TGCAGCGCCGTGGGGGACGAGCAGTACTTC.

This clonotype was seen a few times. This sequence joins TRBV29-1 and TRBJ2-7, with a weak D call TRBD2 (5 bases). The CDR3 runs to 12 residues. The V end lost 4 bases, the J end lost 3 bases, and 10 bases lay between the germline ends. Germline V gene lookup returns CDR1 SQVTM and CDR2 ANQGSEA. CDR3 sequence (DNA): TGCAGCGTTGGATCGGGGTACTACGAGCAGTACTTC. It specifies CSVGSGYYEQYF.

J is TRBJ2-1 and V is TRBV7-9, with D uncertain. V was trimmed by 1 base and J by 3 bases, leaving 4 bases between them. The V gene's germline CDR1 is SEHNR and CDR2 FQNEAQ (reference sequence). The CDR3 is made up of 13 amino acids. CDR3 residues: CASSLVGYNEQFF. CDR3 sequence (DNA): TGTGCCAGCAGCTTAGTTGGCTACAATGAGCAGTTCTTC.

This clonotype was recorded a few times. The chain is built from TRBV11-2 and TRBJ2-3; perhaps TRBD1 as D (5 bases). V lost 0 bases to trimming and J lost 7 bases, with 11 bases between them. This CDR3 contains 14 residues. Germline V gives CDR1 SGHAT, CDR2 FQNNGV. This chain's CDR3 is CASSLEQTANTQYF. CDR3 bases: TGTGCCAGCAGCTTAGAGCAGACAGCTAATACGCAGTATTTT. The complete variable domain, with remaining parts taken from reference TRBV11-2 and TRBJ2-3, reads EAGVAQSPRYKIIEKRQSVAFWCNPISGHATLYWYQQILGQGPKLLIQFQNNGVVDDSQLPKDRFSAERLKGVDSTLKIQPAKLEDSAVYLCASSLEQTANTQYFGPGTRLTVL.

This clonotype has a count of ten or more. This chain uses TRBV7-6 with TRBJ2-1; the match to TRBD2 covers 8 bases. The germline V gene has CDR1 SGHVS and CDR2 FNYEAQ. CDR3 size: 15 residues. Losses at the gene ends were 2 bases for V and 1 base for J; bases not matched to a gene: 1. The CDR3 protein is CASSLRLASYNEQFF. CDR3 nucleotides: TGTGCCAGCAGCTTACGACTAGCGTCCTACAATGAGCAGTTCTTC.

V is TRBV29-1 and J is TRBJ1-1; no definite D call. The CDR3 is 12 residues long. Germline V gene lookup returns CDR1 SQVTM and CDR2 ANQGSEA. V shed 1 base and J shed 10 bases, with 13 bases lying between them. The CDR3 DNA sequence: TGCAGCGTTGAAGCAGATTCCTTCGGAGCTTTCTTT. Translated, it gives CSVEADSFGAFF.

This clonotype occurred a few times. The V and J genes are TRBV7-2 and TRBJ2-7; 10 positions agree with TRBD1. V shed 4 bases, J shed 7 bases, and the junction held 1 base outside the gene matches. The CDR3 extends over 12 amino acids. Per the germline V gene, CDR1 is SGHTA and CDR2 is FQGNSA. The CDR3 sequence: CASSSDRGEQYF. DNA for the CDR3: TGTGCCAGCAGCTCGGACAGGGGGGAGCAGTACTTC.

This clonotype appeared many times. The chain uses TRBV20-1 and TRBJ2-1; D gene ambiguous. CDR1 and CDR2 from the germline V gene are DFQATT and SNEGSKA (reference sequence). V lost 5 bases and J 7 bases, leaving 9 bases between the germline ends. The CDR3 length is 11 residues. The CDR3 DNA sequence: TGCAGTGCTCCCAGTGGGAATGAGCAGTTCTTC. Protein: CSAPSGNEQFF.

This clonotype was counted at least ten times. The gene calls are TRBV5-4 and TRBJ2-2; D gene unclear. Germline CDR1 reads SGHNT; CDR2 reads YYREEE (reference sequence). V was cut by 0 bases and J by 3 bases, with 6 bases left in between. This CDR3 has 14 amino acids. In DNA, the CDR3 is TGTGCCAGCAGCTTGGGACAAGACACCGGGGAGCTGTTTTTT. Its translation: CASSLGQDTGELFF. The complete variable domain, with remaining parts taken from reference TRBV5-4 and TRBJ2-2, reads ETGVTQSPTHLIKTRGQQVTLRCSSQSGHNTVSWYQQALGQGPQFIFQYYREEENGRGNFPPRFSGLQFPNYSSELNVNALELDDSALYLCASSLGQDTGELFFGEGSRLTVL.

This clonotype has only a few counts. The gene calls are TRBV7-9 and TRBJ2-4; D may match TRBD1 or TRBD2 (5 bases each). Germline values: CDR1 SEHNR, CDR2 FQNEAQ (reference sequence). The CDR3 runs to 16 residues. Trimming pared 6 bases from V and 3 bases from J, leaving 18 bases between. The DNA of the CDR3 is TGTGCCAGCAGTCAATCCGACCCGGGACGCAAAAACATTCAGTACTTC. It is translated as CASSQSDPGRKNIQYF.

This clonotype was detected ten times or more. CDR3 residues: CASRRRLGVQDEQYF. In DNA, the CDR3 is TGTGCCAGCAGACGCCGTTTGGGTGTCCAGGACGAGCAGTACTTC. The V and J genes are TRBV27 and TRBJ2-7; D remains ambiguous. Germline V gene lookup returns CDR1 MNHEY and CDR2 SMNVEV (reference sequence). Trimming removed 6 bases at V and 5 bases at J, with 20 bases between. The CDR3 is 15 amino acids.

At least ten counts were recorded for this clonotype. The chain uses TRBV6-6 and TRBJ2-1; 9 bases map to TRBD2. The V gene's germline CDR1 is MNHNY and CDR2 SVGAGI (reference sequence). J was trimmed by 4 bases and V by 2 bases; bases with no gene match: 6. This CDR3 is built from 16 residues. The chain's CDR3 is CASSYQAAGGYNEQFF. DNA of the CDR3: TGTGCCAGCAGTTACCAGGCAGCGGGAGGTTACAATGAGCAGTTCTTC.

This clonotype has more than one count but fewer than ten. This chain uses TRBV5-1 with TRBJ2-7, with D possibly TRBD1 on 6 matching bases. This CDR3 region has 15 residues. Per germline, CDR1 SGHRS and CDR2 YFSETQ. The V and J ends lost 3 bases and 0 bases respectively, with 13 bases between them. The CDR3: CASSSGDTVSYEQYF. CDR3 DNA sequence: TGCGCCAGCAGCTCAGGGGATACAGTCTCCTACGAGCAGTACTTC.

This clonotype was seen a few times. J is TRBJ1-1 and V is TRBV28, with D unresolved. CDR3 length equals 14 residues. The germline gives CDR1 MDHEN, CDR2 SYDVKM. Trimming stripped 3 bases from V and 0 bases from J, with 8 bases between. The CDR3 DNA reads as TGTGCCAGCAGTTTCCTGGGTTTGAACACTGAAGCTTTCTTT. Translated, it gives CASSFLGLNTEAFF. Full variable domain (rest looked up from reference TRBV28 and TRBJ1-1): DVKVTQSSRYLVKRTGEKVFLECVQDMDHENMFWYRQDPGLGLRLIYFSYDVKMKEKGDIPEGYSVSREKKERFSLILESASTNQTSMYLCASSFLGLNTEAFFGQGTRLTVV.

The J gene is TRBJ2-5, the V gene TRBV20-1, with 7 bases identical to TRBD2. Germline-derived CDR1 and CDR2 are DFQATT and SNEGSKA (reference sequence). With 3 bases clipped from V and 4 bases from J, the junction kept 11 bases outside the gene matches. The CDR3 extends over 15 amino acids. The DNA of the CDR3 is TGCAGTGCTAGCTCCAGCCTGACTAGCACAGAGACCCAGTACTTC. This translates into CSASSSLTSTETQYF.